The 10 T cell receptor beta chains below all came from one sample that was sequenced in a study of blood T cell repertoires in COVID-19 (dated by TCRdb to the early 2020s). The protocol used for the library was the immunoSEQ multiplex PCR assay. The source is immuneACCESS, and TCRdb retained only in-frame sequences with V and J called. Part of the clones is not carried over; for the studies checked, unresolved V genes explain less than half of this, and the remainder is unexplained. A total of under 300,000 clones appear in this sample, 70% to 90% of them only once. The ten largest account for 5.5% to 9% of the sample. What was sequenced was peripheral blood. The receptor set was obtained from a woman in her 70s with active or convalescent COVID-19.

This chain joins TRBV7-2 and TRBJ1-2, with unresolved D. The CDR3 extends over 13 amino acids. V gave up 2 bases and J gave up 8 bases, with 12 bases separating them. The germline V gene has CDR1 SGHTA and CDR2 FQGNSA. CDR3 sequence reads: CASSLREVWGYTF. The CDR3 coding sequence is TGTGCCAGCAGCTTACGGGAGGTGTGGGGCTACACCTTC.

The rearrangement uses TRBV6-5 and TRBJ1-6, with TRBD1 matching 8 bases. V lost 4 bases, J lost 7 bases, and 9 bases stayed unmatched. Germline V gene lookup returns CDR1 MNHEY and CDR2 SVGAGI. This CDR3 has 16 residues. The CDR3 coding sequence is TGTGCCAGCAGTTCACCCTCGACAGGGGAGAATTCACCCCTCCACTTT. Translation gives CASSSPSTGENSPLHF.

This chain uses TRBV5-1 with TRBJ2-5; 7 bases are a match to TRBD1. Germline V CDR1 and CDR2: SGHRS, YFSETQ. The CDR3 has 15 residues. After removal of 3 bases from V and 2 bases from J, the junction contained 7 bases not matched to a gene. The CDR3 region has the DNA TGCGCCAGCAGCTACTCGGGGACAGTACAAGAGACCCAGTACTTC. Amino acid sequence: CASSYSGTVQETQYF.

This rearrangement joins TRBV2 to TRBJ1-2; maybe TRBD1 (6 bases). The CDR3 extends over 13 amino acids. The germline V gene encodes CDR1 SNHLY and CDR2 FYNNEI. V lost 2 bases, J lost 8 bases, and 12 bases lay in between. The CDR3 loop reads CASSENREGGYTF. DNA of the CDR3: TGTGCCAGCAGTGAAAACAGGGAAGGCGGCTACACCTTC.

V gene TRBV3-1 (or the pseudogene TRBV3-2) combines with J gene TRBJ2-1; perhaps TRBD1 as D (6 bases). The CDR3 is 14 residues long. Germline V gene lookup returns CDR1 LGHDT and CDR2 YNNKEL (reference sequence). V dropped 1 base and J dropped 6 bases, with 10 bases sitting between them. CDR3: CASSQARGTNEQFF. The CDR3 DNA follows: TGTGCCAGCAGCCAAGCGAGGGGGACCAATGAGCAGTTCTTC.

This clone is a singleton in its sample. The CDR3 DNA reads as TGTGCTAGTGGTTCGACAGGCACTGAAGCTTTCTTT. Translating gives CASGSTGTEAFF. The chain employs TRBV12-5 and TRBJ1-1; possible D gene TRBD1, 6 bases. Germline V gene lookup returns CDR1 LGHNT and CDR2 FRNRAP. CDR3 size: 12 residues. The ends were cut back, 4 bases at V and 4 bases at J, with 7 bases in the middle. The full variable domain, rest sourced from reference TRBV12-5 and TRBJ1-1, is DARVTQTPRHKVTEMGQEVTMRCQPILGHNTVFWYRQTMMQGLELLAYFRNRAPLDDSGMPKDRFSAEMPDATLATLKIQPSEPRDSAVYFCASGSTGTEAFFGQGTRLTVV.

The rearrangement uses TRBV6-2 or TRBV6-3 and TRBJ1-3; D uncertain. Trimming took off 4 bases at V and 0 bases at J, with 4 bases between the two ends. This CDR3 is 13 amino acids long. Germline V gives CDR1 MNHEY, CDR2 SVGEGT. CDR3 in amino acids: CASSWSSGNTIYF. In DNA form, the CDR3 reads TGTGCCAGCAGTTGGAGCTCTGGAAACACCATATATTTT.

This clone came up once. The chain employs TRBV5-1 and TRBJ2-1; TRBD2 agrees at 12 bases. In germline, CDR1 is SGHRS, CDR2 YFSETQ. The J segment lost 6 bases and the V segment lost 4 bases, leaving 5 bases of the junction unmatched. CDR3 length: 15 amino acids. The CDR3 sequence is CASSREGLAGNEQFF. CDR3 sequence (DNA): TGCGCCAGCAGCCGGGAGGGACTAGCGGGCAATGAGCAGTTCTTC.

This chain links TRBV2 with TRBJ2-7; D call uncertain. The CDR3 loop spans 13 amino acids. CDR1 and CDR2 (germline): SNHLY, FYNNEI. Between the trimmed V and J ends, which lost 1 base and 2 bases, there was a span of 6 bases. CDR3 sequence (DNA): TGTGCCAGCAGTGAAGGAGGAGCCTACGAGCAGTACTTC. Protein sequence: CASSEGGAYEQYF.

The chain recombines TRBV29-1 with TRBJ2-1; TRBD2 aligns across 9 bases. The CDR3 spans 13 residues. CDR1 and CDR2 (germline): SQVTM, ANQGSEA. Losses at the gene ends were 4 bases for V and 8 bases for J; bases not matched to a gene: 6. The CDR3 region has the DNA TGCAGCGTTGGTAGCGGGGGTGGTGATGAGCAGTTCTTC. Its translation: CSVGSGGGDEQFF.